The 7 T cell receptor beta chains below all came from one sample that was sequenced in a study of blood T cells in healthy people across ages. It was with a sample-barcoded 5' primer and a J-beta primer mix that a second PCR of about 7 to 12 cycles was run. TCRdb independently ran MiXCR on the 5' RACE reads; one entry per CDR3 protein. The table records 1.6 million or so distinct CDR3 sequences, about 31% of them present only once. The sequencing input was blood. The receptors stem from a woman aged 25-40 years in good health.

This clonotype was detected only a few times. The chain combines TRBV6-5 with TRBJ2-7; no reliable D call. The CDR3 is 14 amino acids. Germline assignment: CDR1 MNHEY and CDR2 SVGAGI. Between the trimmed V and J ends, which lost 6 bases and 0 bases, there was a span of 12 bases. The CDR3 region is CASRLGSDSYEQYF. CDR3 bases: TGTGCCAGCAGGCTAGGTTCGGACTCCTACGAGCAGTACTTC.

The chain recombines TRBV15 with TRBJ1-1; D is unresolved. The CDR3 runs to 14 residues. V was shortened by 1 base and J by 4 bases, with 10 bases between the two germline ends. CDR1 is LNHNV, CDR2 YYDKDF, per germline (reference sequence). The CDR3: CATSRVGQPTEAFF. The CDR3 nucleotides read TGTGCCACCAGCAGAGTAGGTCAGCCCACTGAAGCTTTCTTT.

This clonotype was found many times. V and J are TRBV28 and TRBJ2-4, with TRBD2 matching 10 bases. The CDR3 has 14 residues. Trimming cost V 4 bases and J 9 bases; bases outside gene matches: 6. Germline lookup yields CDR1 MDHEN and CDR2 SYDVKM. The CDR3: CASSSGTSVVIQYF. The CDR3 DNA sequence: TGTGCCAGCAGTTCGGGGACTAGCGTGGTCATTCAGTACTTC.

The chain combines TRBV5-6 with TRBJ2-7, with D unresolved. This CDR3 region has 13 residues. V was trimmed by 4 bases and J by 7 bases, leaving 15 bases between them. Germline V gene data show CDR1 as SGHDT and CDR2 as YYEEEE. CDR3: CASSDPNSQEQYF. CDR3 nucleotides: TGTGCCAGCAGCGACCCAAACTCACAGGAGCAGTACTTC.

Points on this clonotype: One end of the junction fails to match germline, which may point to a read error. This chain connects TRBV5-1 to TRBJ1-2, with TRBD1 as a possible D gene (6 bases). Germline lookup yields CDR1 SGHRS and CDR2 YFSETQ. CDR3 length: 13 residues. Here the CDR3 DNA reads TGCGCCAGCAGCTGGACCGGGGGTGGGGGCTACACCTTT. Translation gives CASSWTGGGGYTF.

The chain recombines TRBV9 with TRBJ2-1, with 9 bases aligning to TRBD2. Germline lookup yields CDR1 SGDLS and CDR2 YYNGEE. CDR3 length equals 16 residues. V dropped 3 bases and J dropped 7; count of bases not matched to a gene: 11. CDR3 loop: CASSEEDAGGPNEQFF. The DNA for the CDR3 is TGTGCCAGCAGCGAAGAGGACGCGGGGGGGCCGAATGAGCAGTTCTTC. The full variable domain, rest sourced from reference TRBV9 and TRBJ2-1, is DSGVTQTPKHLITATGQRVTLRCSPRSGDLSVYWYQQSLDQGLQFLIQYYNGEERAKGNILERFSAQQFPDLHSELNLSSLELGDSALYFCASSEEDAGGPNEQFFGPGTRLTVL.

This clonotype came up a few times. The chain recombines TRBV20-1 with TRBJ2-3; no clear D. The CDR3 length is 14 residues. Germline V gene sequence: CDR1 DFQATT, CDR2 SNEGSKA (reference sequence). V lost 3 bases, J lost 3 bases, and 13 bases lay in between. The CDR3: CSARPFRRTDTQYF. CDR3 DNA: TGCAGTGCTAGGCCCTTCCGACGAACAGATACGCAGTATTTT.